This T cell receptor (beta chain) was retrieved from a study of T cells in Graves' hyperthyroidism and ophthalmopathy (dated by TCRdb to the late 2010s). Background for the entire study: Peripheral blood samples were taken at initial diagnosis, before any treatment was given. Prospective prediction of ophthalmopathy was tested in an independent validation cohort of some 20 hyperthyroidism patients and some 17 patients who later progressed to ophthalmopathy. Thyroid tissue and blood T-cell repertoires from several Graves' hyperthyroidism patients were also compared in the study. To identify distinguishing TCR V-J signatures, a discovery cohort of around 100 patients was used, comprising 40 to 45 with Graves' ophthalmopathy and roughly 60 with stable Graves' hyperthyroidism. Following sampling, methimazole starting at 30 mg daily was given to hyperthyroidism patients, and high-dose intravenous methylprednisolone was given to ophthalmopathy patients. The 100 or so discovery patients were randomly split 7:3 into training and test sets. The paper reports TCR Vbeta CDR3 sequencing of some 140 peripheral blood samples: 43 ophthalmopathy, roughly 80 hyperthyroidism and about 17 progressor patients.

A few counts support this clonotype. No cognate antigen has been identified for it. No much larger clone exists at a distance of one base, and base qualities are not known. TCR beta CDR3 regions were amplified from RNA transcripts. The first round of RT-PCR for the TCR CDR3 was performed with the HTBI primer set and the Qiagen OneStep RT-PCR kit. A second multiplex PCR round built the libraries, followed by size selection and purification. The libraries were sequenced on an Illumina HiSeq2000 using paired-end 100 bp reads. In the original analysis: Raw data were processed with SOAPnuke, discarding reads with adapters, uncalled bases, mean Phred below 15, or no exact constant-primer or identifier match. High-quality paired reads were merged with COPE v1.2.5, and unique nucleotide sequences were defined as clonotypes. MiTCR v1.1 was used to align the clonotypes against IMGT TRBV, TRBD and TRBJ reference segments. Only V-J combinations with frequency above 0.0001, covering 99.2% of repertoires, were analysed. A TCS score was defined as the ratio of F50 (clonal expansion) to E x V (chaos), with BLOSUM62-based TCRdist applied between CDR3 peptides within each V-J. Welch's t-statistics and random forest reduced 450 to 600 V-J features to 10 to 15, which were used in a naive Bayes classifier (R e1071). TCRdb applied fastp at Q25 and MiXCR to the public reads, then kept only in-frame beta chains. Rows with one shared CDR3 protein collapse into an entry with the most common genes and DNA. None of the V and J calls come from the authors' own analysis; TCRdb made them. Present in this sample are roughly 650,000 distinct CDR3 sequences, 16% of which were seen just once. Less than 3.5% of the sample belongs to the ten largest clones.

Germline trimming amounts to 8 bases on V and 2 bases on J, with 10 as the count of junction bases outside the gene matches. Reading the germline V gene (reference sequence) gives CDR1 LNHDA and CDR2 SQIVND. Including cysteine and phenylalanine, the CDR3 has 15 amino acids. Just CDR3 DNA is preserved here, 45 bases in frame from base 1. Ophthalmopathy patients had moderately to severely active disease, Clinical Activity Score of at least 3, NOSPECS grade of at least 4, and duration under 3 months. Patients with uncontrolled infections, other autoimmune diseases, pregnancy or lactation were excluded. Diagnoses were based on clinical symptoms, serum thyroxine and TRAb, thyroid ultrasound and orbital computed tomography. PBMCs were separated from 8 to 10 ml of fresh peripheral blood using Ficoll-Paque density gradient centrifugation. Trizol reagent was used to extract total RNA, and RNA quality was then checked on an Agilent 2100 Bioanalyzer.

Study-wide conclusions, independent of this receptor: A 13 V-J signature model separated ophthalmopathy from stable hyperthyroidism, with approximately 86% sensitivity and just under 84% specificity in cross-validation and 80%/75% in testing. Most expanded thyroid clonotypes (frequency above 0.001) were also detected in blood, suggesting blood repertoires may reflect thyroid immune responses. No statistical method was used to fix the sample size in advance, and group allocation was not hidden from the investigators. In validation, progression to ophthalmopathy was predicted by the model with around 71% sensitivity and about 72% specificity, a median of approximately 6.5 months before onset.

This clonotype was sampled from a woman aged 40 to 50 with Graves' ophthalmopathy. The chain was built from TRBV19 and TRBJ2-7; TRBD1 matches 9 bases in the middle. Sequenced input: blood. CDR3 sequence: CASSPGTGFPYEQYF. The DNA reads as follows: TGTGCCAGTTCCCCCGGGACAGGGTTCCCCTACGAGCAGTACTTC.